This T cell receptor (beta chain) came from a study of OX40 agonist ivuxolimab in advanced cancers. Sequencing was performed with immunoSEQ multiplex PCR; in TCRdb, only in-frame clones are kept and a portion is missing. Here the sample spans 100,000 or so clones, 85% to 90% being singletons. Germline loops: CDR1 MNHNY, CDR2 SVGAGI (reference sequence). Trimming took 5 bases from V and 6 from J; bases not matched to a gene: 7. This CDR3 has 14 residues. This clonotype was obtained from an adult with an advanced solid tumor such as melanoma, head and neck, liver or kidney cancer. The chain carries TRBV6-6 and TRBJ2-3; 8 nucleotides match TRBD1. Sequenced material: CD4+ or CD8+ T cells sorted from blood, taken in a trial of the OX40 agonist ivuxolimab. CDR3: CASSDGQGTDTQYF. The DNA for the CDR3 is TGTGCCAGCAGTGACGGACAGGGAACGGATACGCAGTATTTT.